This paragraph reports one T cell receptor beta chain. As handled by the study authors: Scientists estimated how many nucleated cells there were by amplifying reference gene primers. Generated by immunoSEQ multiplex PCR, the TCRdb table keeps only in-frame clones and is missing some. V and J calls and clone size are as listed in that table; D and trimming were resolved from the DNA. The table has about 100,000 clones, approximately 84% seen once. This entry is derived from a study of blood T cell repertoires in COVID-19. Across the study: Acute-phase and convalescent COVID-19 samples originated in the United States, Italy and Spain. From T cells, B-cell-depleted T cells, or PBMCs came the material, which was cDNA or gDNA.

The clonotype was recovered from a man in his 60s with acute or convalescent COVID-19. The specimen sequenced was peripheral blood.

DNA for the CDR3: TGTGCCAGTAGTATTGAGTGGACATTAAACTCTGGGGCCAACGTCCTGACTTTC. Protein: CASSIEWTLNSGANVLTF. The chain joins TRBV19 to TRBJ2-6, with D perhaps TRBD1 (5 bases). V was cut by 3 bases and J by 0 bases, with 15 bases left in between. The CDR3 extends over 18 amino acids. The germline CDR1 and CDR2 sequences are LNHDA and SQIVND (reference sequence).